The 31 T cell receptor beta chains listed next were all sequenced from one sample in a study of human T cells and chemical hapten exposure. Whole blood, unfractionated, served as the material for total RNA extraction. TCRdb passed the 5' RACE reads through MiXCR, listing each CDR3 protein once. Here the sample spans around 100,000 distinct CDR3 sequences, roughly a fifth being singletons. Source of these receptors: a human donor in good health.

V gene TRBV3-1 combines with J gene TRBJ1-1; D ambiguous. The CDR3 sequence is 12 residues long. Deletions cut 6 bases from V and 0 bases from J, with 5 bases between. The germline V gene encodes CDR1 LGHDT and CDR2 YNNKEL (reference sequence). The CDR3 DNA reads as TGTGCCAGCAGGCGGATGAACACTGAAGCTTTCTTT. Amino acids: CASRRMNTEAFF.

The chain is built from TRBV29-1 and TRBJ2-5, with TRBD1 matching 8 bases. In germline, CDR1 is SQVTM, CDR2 ANQGSEA. CDR3 length: 11 amino acids. The trim removed 7 bases at V and 4 bases at J, leaving 2 bases unmatched. The CDR3 DNA is TGCAGCGCCGACAGGGGAGAGACCCAGTACTTC. Amino acid sequence: CSADRGETQYF.

This clonotype was seen repeatedly, ten times or more. The rearrangement uses TRBV20-1 and TRBJ1-1; D gene unclear. This CDR3 spans 11 amino acids. From germline, CDR1 is DFQATT and CDR2 SNEGSKA (reference sequence). V lost 6 bases and J 2 bases, leaving 7 bases between the germline ends. CDR3 nucleotide sequence: TGCAGTGCAGGGAGTAACACTGAAGCTTTCTTT. Protein: CSAGSNTEAFF.

The genes are TRBV7-9 and TRBJ2-1; D possibly corresponds to TRBD1 (6 bases). The CDR3 is 16 amino acids. From germline, CDR1 is SEHNR and CDR2 FQNEAQ (reference sequence). V was trimmed by 6 bases and J by 0 bases, leaving 15 bases between them. Here the CDR3 reads CASRPGQQSSYNEQFF. The CDR3 DNA reads TGTGCCAGCAGACCGGGACAACAGAGCTCCTACAATGAGCAGTTCTTC. The complete variable domain, with remaining parts taken from reference TRBV7-9 and TRBJ2-1, reads DTGVSQNPRHKITKRGQNVTFRCDPISEHNRLYWYRQTLGQGPEFLTYFQNEAQLEKSRLLSDRFSAERPKGSFSTLEIQRTEQGDSAMYLCASRPGQQSSYNEQFFGPGTRLTVL.

This clonotype was found a few times. The chain is built from TRBV12-3 or TRBV12-4 and TRBJ2-4; possible D gene TRBD2, 5 bases. The V end was cut by 6 bases, the J end by 10 bases, with 19 bases between. The CDR3 sequence is 14 residues long. CDR3 protein: CASSPGGSGAIQYF. The CDR3 region has the DNA TGTGCCAGCAGCCCCGGCGGAAGCGGAGCTATTCAGTACTTC.

This rearrangement joins TRBV3-1 to TRBJ1-1; 8 nucleotides agree with TRBD1. The CDR3 is 14 amino acids. J lost 7 bases, V lost 4 bases, and 8 bases had no gene match. The germline CDR1 and CDR2 sequences are LGHDT and YNNKEL (reference sequence). The CDR3 DNA reads TGTGCCAGCAGCCCATATGGACAGGGCGGTGAAGCTTTCTTT. It specifies CASSPYGQGGEAFF.

This clonotype was detected many times. The CDR3 DNA sequence: TGTGCCAGCAGTTCTAACTATGGCTACACCTTC. Protein sequence: CASSSNYGYTF. The chain employs TRBV28 and TRBJ1-2; no definite D call. V was pared by 4 bases and J by 0 bases, with 0 bases between. Looked up from germline, CDR1 is MDHEN and CDR2 is SYDVKM. The CDR3 is made up of 11 amino acids.

V usage is TRBV29-1 and J usage is TRBJ2-7; 13 bases align to TRBD2. The CDR3 contains 15 residues. The V segment lost 6 bases and the J segment 3 bases; nucleotides outside the gene matches: 8. The V gene's germline CDR1 is SQVTM and CDR2 ANQGSEA. The CDR3 region is CSVWTSGRGGYEQYF. DNA of the CDR3: TGCAGCGTCTGGACTAGCGGGAGAGGGGGCTACGAGCAGTACTTC.

This clonotype has just a few counts. The CDR3 spells CASSSDPSSYEQYF. The CDR3 coding sequence is TGTGCCAGCAGCTCGGACCCCTCCTCCTACGAGCAGTACTTC. The V and J genes are TRBV5-6 and TRBJ2-7, with D unresolved. With 3 bases removed from V and 0 bases from J, the gap between germline ends came to 10 bases. Germline V gene sequence: CDR1 SGHDT, CDR2 YYEEEE. The CDR3 totals 14 residues.

This clonotype appeared a few times. The V call is TRBV30, the J call TRBJ2-2; D may be TRBD1 (6 bases). The ends were cut back, 3 bases at V and 6 bases at J, with 17 bases in the middle. Germline V lookup: CDR1 GTSNPN, CDR2 SVGIG (reference sequence). The CDR3 totals 15 residues. The CDR3 DNA reads as TGTGCCTGGAGACAGGGCAGCTGGTACGCCGGGGAGCTGTTTTTT. This sequence encodes CAWRQGSWYAGELFF.

A few counts support this clonotype. The V gene is TRBV11-3, the J gene TRBJ2-1, with 7 bases that match TRBD2. Germline V gene data show CDR1 as SGHNT and CDR2 as YENEEA. Unmatched junction bases numbered 14, after V lost 5 bases and J lost 1 base. The CDR3 has 18 amino acids. This CDR3 reads CASSPVMGAGASYNEQFF. The CDR3 DNA follows: TGTGCCAGCAGCCCCGTGATGGGCGCGGGAGCGTCCTACAATGAGCAGTTCTTC.

V gene TRBV28 combines with J gene TRBJ2-5; possibly TRBD1 for D (5 bases). This CDR3 has 14 residues. The germline CDR1 and CDR2 sequences are MDHEN and SYDVKM. Trimming cost V 5 bases and J 2 bases, with 12 bases left between them. CDR3 loop: CASSPQDIQETQYF. The CDR3 nucleotides read TGTGCCAGCAGTCCCCAGGACATACAAGAGACCCAGTACTTC.

This clonotype has more than one count but fewer than ten. This sequence joins TRBV7-9 and TRBJ1-4, with 7 bases lining up with TRBD1. CDR1 and CDR2 (germline): SEHNR, FQNEAQ (reference sequence). V trimming: 2 bases; J trimming: 7 bases; junction bases outside the gene matches: 4. This CDR3 comprises 14 residues. Here the CDR3 reads CASSLIHRGEKLFF. In DNA form, the CDR3 reads TGTGCCAGCAGCTTAATCCACAGGGGTGAAAAACTGTTTTTT.

In this sample, this clonotype turned up a few times. This rearrangement joins TRBV7-2 to TRBJ1-5; D gene uncertain. The V end lost 5 bases, the J end lost 1 base, and 9 bases lay between the germline ends. The germline V gene has CDR1 SGHTA and CDR2 FQGNSA. The CDR3 totals 14 residues. CDR3 sequence reads: CASSPERSNQPQHF. The CDR3 bases are TGTGCCAGCAGCCCGGAGCGGAGCAATCAGCCCCAGCATTTT. Variable domain in full (rest from reference TRBV7-2 and TRBJ1-5): GAGVSQSPSNKVTEKGKDVELRCDPISGHTALYWYRQSLGQGLEFLIYFQGNSAPDKSGLPSDRFSAERTGGSVSTLTIQRTQQEDSAVYLCASSPERSNQPQHFGDGTRLSIL.

This chain connects TRBV4-1 to TRBJ1-6; D gene ambiguous. The V end lost 0 bases, the J end lost 8 bases, and 14 bases lay between the germline ends. This CDR3 has 16 amino acids. Germline V gene lookup returns CDR1 MGHRA and CDR2 YSYEKL. The CDR3 loop reads CASSQDLGSRYSPLHF. The CDR3 bases are TGCGCCAGCAGCCAAGATTTGGGGTCTCGATATTCACCCCTCCACTTT.

V gene TRBV30 combines with J gene TRBJ2-7, with 11 nucleotides matching TRBD1. J gave up 3 bases and V 5 bases, and 6 bases lay outside the gene matches. Per the germline V gene, CDR1 is GTSNPN and CDR2 is SVGIG (reference sequence). The CDR3 length is 14 residues. CDR3 nucleotide sequence: TGTGCCTGGGGCACCGGGACAGGGGGCTACGAGCAGTACTTC. Translation: CAWGTGTGGYEQYF.

The chain has TRBV12-3 or TRBV12-4 and TRBJ2-1; D might be TRBD2 (6 bases). The CDR3 sequence is 12 residues long. Trimming left V 3 bases short and J 8 bases short, with 8 bases between. CDR3 sequence (DNA): TGTGCCAGCAGTTTTTCGGGGGATGAGCAGTTCTTC. Encoded protein: CASSFSGDEQFF.

The J gene is TRBJ2-1, the V gene TRBV27; 13 nucleotides agree with TRBD2. This CDR3 is 19 amino acids long. V dropped 6 bases and J dropped 0; count of bases not matched to a gene: 11. The germline CDR1 and CDR2 sequences are MNHEY and SMNVEV (reference sequence). CDR3 bases: TGTGCCAGCAGCCGCCCGTCGACTAGCGGGGGGAGCTCCTACAATGAGCAGTTCTTC. Translated, it gives CASSRPSTSGGSSYNEQFF.

This clonotype was found a few times. The chain recombines TRBV7-2 with TRBJ2-1, with 8 nucleotides matching TRBD2. Germline V gene lookup returns CDR1 SGHTA and CDR2 FQGNSA. With V trimmed by 3 bases and J by 9 bases, 4 bases remained unmatched. CDR3 size: 13 residues. The DNA of the CDR3 is TGTGCCAGCAGCTTCTGGACTAGCCCTGAGCAGTTCTTC. Its protein is CASSFWTSPEQFF.

The chain joins TRBV11-1 to TRBJ1-1, with D perhaps TRBD1 (5 bases). Germline CDR1 is SGHAT and CDR2 is FQDESV (reference sequence). This CDR3 has 15 residues. Between the trimmed V and J ends, which lost 2 bases and 4 bases, there was a span of 14 bases. The CDR3 here is CASSLWQGGSTEAFF. CDR3 in DNA: TGTGCCAGCAGCTTATGGCAGGGAGGGTCCACTGAAGCTTTCTTT.

This clonotype was counted a few times. The chain recombines TRBV5-5 with TRBJ1-6, with unresolved D. The V gene's germline CDR1 is SGHKS and CDR2 YYEKEE (reference sequence). The germline V and J ends were trimmed by 4 bases and 7 bases, with 15 bases remaining between them. The CDR3 extends over 15 amino acids. The CDR3 nucleotides read TGTGCCAGCAGCAGAGTGGGGTCGGGCAATTCACCCCTCCACTTT. This gives the protein CASSRVGSGNSPLHF.

This clonotype was detected many times. The chain joins TRBV3-1 to TRBJ2-3, with no clear D. V was trimmed by 0 bases and J by 10 bases, leaving 11 bases between them. This CDR3 region has 13 residues. Germline V lookup: CDR1 LGHDT, CDR2 YNNKEL (reference sequence). The CDR3 loop is CASSQEPVDSQYF. CDR3 sequence (DNA): TGTGCCAGCAGCCAAGAACCGGTAGACTCGCAGTATTTT.

The gene calls are TRBV6-5 and TRBJ2-5, with TRBD2 matching 9 bases. Per the germline V gene, CDR1 is MNHEY and CDR2 is SVGAGI. The CDR3 contains 15 residues. V was clipped by 5 bases and J by 9 bases; unmatched bases: 13. Here the CDR3 reads CASSQGGSGSLAQYF. DNA of the CDR3: TGTGCCAGCAGTCAAGGGGGTAGCGGGAGTTTGGCCCAGTACTTC.

Only a few counts were recorded for this clonotype. The J gene is TRBJ2-7, the V gene TRBV12-3 or TRBV12-4, with D tentatively TRBD2 (7 bases). The CDR3 has 15 amino acids. V was clipped by 0 bases and J by 5 bases, with 14 bases between them. The CDR3 coding sequence is TGTGCCAGCAGTTTAGCGTCCGGGGGGCGGAACGAGCAGTACTTC. Translated, it gives CASSLASGGRNEQYF.

This clonotype was counted between two and nine times. V is TRBV20-1 and J is TRBJ1-2; 10 bases agree with TRBD1. From germline, CDR1 is DFQATT and CDR2 SNEGSKA (reference sequence). The CDR3 extends over 16 amino acids. Trimming cost V 5 bases and J 8 bases; bases outside gene matches: 17. CDR3 loop: CSAPEWDRGGAEGYTF. CDR3 nucleotide sequence: TGCAGTGCTCCTGAATGGGACAGGGGAGGTGCAGAGGGCTACACCTTC.

The chain recombines TRBV20-1 with TRBJ2-5, with 7 bases aligning to TRBD1. The CDR3 is made up of 13 amino acids. J was trimmed by 5 bases and V by 5 bases; bases with no gene match: 8. Germline lookup yields CDR1 DFQATT and CDR2 SNEGSKA (reference sequence). The CDR3 sequence: CSAPLDRAETQYF. Written as DNA, the CDR3 is TGCAGTGCTCCATTAGACAGGGCGGAGACCCAGTACTTC.

The chain joins TRBV9 to TRBJ2-7; 13 bases match TRBD2. Losses at the gene ends were 3 bases for V and 4 bases for J; bases not matched to a gene: 7. CDR3 length equals 16 residues. Germline-derived CDR1 and CDR2 are SGDLS and YYNGEE. The CDR3 DNA is TGTGCCAGCAGCGAAAGACTAGCGGGAGGCCCATACGAGCAGTACTTC. Translation: CASSERLAGGPYEQYF.

The chain combines TRBV11-1 with TRBJ1-1; the match to TRBD1 covers 8 bases. Germline CDR1 SGHAT, CDR2 FQDESV (reference sequence). CDR3 size: 14 residues. The V gene end was trimmed by 8 bases and the J gene end by 0 bases; junction bases not matched to a gene: 5. This chain's CDR3 is CASRDRGMNTEAFF. The CDR3 DNA follows: TGTGCCAGCCGAGACAGGGGCATGAACACTGAAGCTTTCTTT. Complete variable domain (other parts from reference TRBV11-1 and TRBJ1-1): EAEVAQSPRYKITEKSQAVAFWCDPISGHATLYWYRQILGQGPELLVQFQDESVVDDSQLPKDRFSAERLKGVDSTLKIQPAELGDSAMYLCASRDRGMNTEAFFGQGTRLTVV.

This clonotype has a count of ten or more. This sequence joins TRBV6-5 and TRBJ2-1, with 12 bases identical to TRBD2. Germline V gene data show CDR1 as MNHEY and CDR2 as SVGAGI. The CDR3 runs to 15 residues. Losses at the gene ends were 8 bases for V and 10 bases for J; bases not matched to a gene: 12. CDR3 loop: CASRPRLAGVREQFF. The DNA of the CDR3 is TGTGCCAGCCGGCCGCGACTAGCGGGAGTACGGGAGCAGTTCTTC.

This clonotype has a handful of counts. V usage is TRBV27 and J usage is TRBJ1-5; D remains ambiguous. Trimming left V 5 bases short and J 4 bases short, with 15 bases between. Germline V gene lookup returns CDR1 MNHEY and CDR2 SMNVEV (reference sequence). The CDR3 has 15 residues. The CDR3 nucleotides read TGTGCCAGCAGTGTAGACATGGCGCGGAATCAGCCCCAGCATTTT. Protein sequence: CASSVDMARNQPQHF.

This clonotype came up many times. J is TRBJ1-1 and V is TRBV12-5; no clear D gene. V was trimmed by 8 bases and J by 5 bases, leaving 18 bases between them. The CDR3 is 14 residues long. In germline, CDR1 is LGHNT, CDR2 FRNRAP. The CDR3 loop is CASSLGEGSTEAFF. CDR3 sequence (DNA): TGTGCTAGTAGTCTCGGGGAGGGATCGACTGAAGCTTTCTTT. The full variable domain, its missing parts supplied by reference TRBV12-5 and TRBJ1-1, is DARVTQTPRHKVTEMGQEVTMRCQPILGHNTVFWYRQTMMQGLELLAYFRNRAPLDDSGMPKDRFSAEMPDATLATLKIQPSEPRDSAVYFCASSLGEGSTEAFFGQGTRLTVV.